This T cell receptor (beta chain) came from a study of shared clonotypes between healthy human individuals (TCRdb year 2020). About the study as a whole: A couple of women and a few men aged 18 to 49 years were included in the cohort. Per donor, three plates each were used for CD4 naive and CD4 memory, two for CD8 naive, and one for CD8 memory. To estimate repertoire size and how much clonotype sharing occurs between individuals, the study deeply sequenced the blood TCR repertoires of roughly 5 healthy adults. Libraries were prepared and TCR repertoires were sequenced by different laboratories using diverse techniques, in order to increase sequencing depth and limit assay-specific biases. Per donor, leukapheresis produced somewhere between about 0.8 and 9.5 billion PBMCs.

V and J lose 6 bases and 1 base, and a span of 13 bases separates them. CDR1 SEHNR and CDR2 FQNEAQ were looked up in the germline V gene (reference sequence). The cysteine opens and the phenylalanine closes a CDR3 of 14 amino acids. Of the read, only the CDR3 DNA is kept; its 42 bases are in frame from base 1. Using the deep immunoSEQ assay, TCR CDR3 regions were amplified from genomic DNA by multiplex PCR. For each cell subset, the extracted genomic DNA was distributed evenly across all wells of several immunoSEQ 96-well plates, and each plate served as one replicate. For sorted subsets, about 220 ng of genomic DNA, equivalent to some 30,000 T cell genomes, went into each replicate PCR. The purified libraries were quantified using a Qubit 3.0 fluorometer, sized with a Bioanalyzer 2100, and then quantified again using the KAPA Library Quantification kit. Each immunoSEQ 96-well plate was sequenced on its own single-read 150-cycle Illumina NextSeq 550 flow cell. In the authors' own workflow: Because the immunoSEQ output included only junctional sequences and no quality scores, the filtering could not be the same as the filtering used for full-length reads. Sequences were annotated with PyIR, a Python wrapper for IgBLAST v1.9, using IMGT germline references to assign V/J genes and CDR3. Reads were removed for weak V/J assignments (E-value above 1e-6), missing CDR3, stop codons, out-of-frame junctions, or ambiguous translated residues. V3J clonotypes were defined as sequences sharing the same inferred V gene, J gene, and CDR3 amino acid sequence. Percentage overlap between repertoires was computed as shared unique clonotypes divided by the size of the smaller repertoire. Three approaches were used to assess repertoire richness: RTK rarefaction, the Chao1 estimator, and Recon v2.1 estimates of unobserved clonotypes. OLGA was used to compute generation probabilities for all TCRbeta clonotypes that the gDNA method yielded from a handful of donors. TCRdb provides this immuneACCESS table in a form limited to in-frame rearrangements. Some clones are lacking; in checked studies, under half of them reflect an unresolved V gene, and why the rest are absent is not known. V and J calls and clone size are copied from that table; D and trimming were computed from the DNA. The sample data list millions of clones, and about 92% of these were observed just once. Of the sample, about 1.5% falls within the top ten clones.

CD8 naive samples were CD45RO-negative cells positively selected for CCR7, giving a CD45RA+CCR7+ population that excluded TemRA cells. The donors were healthy, HIV-negative adults who had no recently reported acute infections or vaccinations. Every donor was a Caucasian adult living in Nashville, Tennessee, USA. Blood was obtained by leukapheresis, after which PBMCs were separated by Ficoll-Histopaque density gradient centrifugation and cryopreserved in liquid nitrogen vapor phase. Analytical flow cytometry was used to check the purity and quantity of each magnetically sorted T cell population. Genomic DNA was isolated from each sorted fraction and quantified by UV absorbance on a Nanodrop 2000c. Results the study describes overall, beyond this receptor: Incomplete sequencing was indicated by rarefaction of sorted-subset datasets, despite the large sequencing depth. Sampling was limited to blood, and TCR repertoires in tissue likely differ from TCR repertoires in blood. Based on pairwise subsampling, the degree of clonotype sharing among donors was expected to be affected by sequencing depth. Because the study included only a small number of donors, the genetic and exposure-history diversity represented was limited. Larger estimated clonotype richness was generally found for naive subsets than for memory subsets. About 4.5% of naive CD4, around 4% of naive CD8, about 2.5% of memory CD4, and 0.4% of memory CD8 clonotypes were shared across four donors. Higher generation probabilities were observed for clonotypes shared by all four sorted-subset donors than for non-shared clonotypes.

Regarding this clone: Its antigen is not yet known. Base qualities are not provided; no much larger clone lies one nucleotide away.

This sequence was found in a man younger than 30 in good health. Some clones in this sample may be carry-over from other donors' samples. The specimen sequenced was naive CD8+ T cells from PBMCs. The cell subset or site label on this specimen signifies: CD45RA+CCR7+. The rearrangement joined TRBV7-9 to TRBJ2-7; the D gene is unclear. The CDR3 region: CASSGITVSYEQYF. The DNA sequence is given as TGTGCCAGCAGTGGTATAACGGTATCCTACGAGCAGTACTTC.